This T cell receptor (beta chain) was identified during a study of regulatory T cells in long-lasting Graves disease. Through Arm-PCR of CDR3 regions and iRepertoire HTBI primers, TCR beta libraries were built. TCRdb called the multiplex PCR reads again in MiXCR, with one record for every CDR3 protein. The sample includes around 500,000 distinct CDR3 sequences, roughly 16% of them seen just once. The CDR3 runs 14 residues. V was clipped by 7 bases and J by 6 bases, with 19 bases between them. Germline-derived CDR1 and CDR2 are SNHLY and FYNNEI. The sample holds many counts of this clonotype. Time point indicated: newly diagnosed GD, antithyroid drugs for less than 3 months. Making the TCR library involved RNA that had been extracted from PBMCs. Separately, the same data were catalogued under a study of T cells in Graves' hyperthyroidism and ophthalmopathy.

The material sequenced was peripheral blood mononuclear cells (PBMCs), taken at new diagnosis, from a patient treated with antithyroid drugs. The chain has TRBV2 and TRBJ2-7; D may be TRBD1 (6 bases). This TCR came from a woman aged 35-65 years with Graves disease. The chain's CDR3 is CASKATRGEGEQYF. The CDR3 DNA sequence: TGTGCCAGCAAAGCTACCAGGGGCGAAGGCGAGCAGTACTTC.